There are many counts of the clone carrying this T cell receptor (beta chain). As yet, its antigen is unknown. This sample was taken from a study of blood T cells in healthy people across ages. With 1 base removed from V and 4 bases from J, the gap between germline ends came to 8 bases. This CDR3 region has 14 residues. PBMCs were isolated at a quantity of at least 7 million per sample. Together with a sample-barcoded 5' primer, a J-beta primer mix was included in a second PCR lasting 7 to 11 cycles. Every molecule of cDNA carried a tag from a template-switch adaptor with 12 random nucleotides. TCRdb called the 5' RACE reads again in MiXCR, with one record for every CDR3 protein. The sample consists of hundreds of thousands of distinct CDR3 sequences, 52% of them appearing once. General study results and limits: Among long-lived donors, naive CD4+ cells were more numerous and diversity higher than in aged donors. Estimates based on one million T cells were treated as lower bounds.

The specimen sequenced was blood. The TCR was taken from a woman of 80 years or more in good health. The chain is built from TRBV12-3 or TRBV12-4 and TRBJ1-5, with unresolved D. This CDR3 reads CASSLEGWNQPQHF. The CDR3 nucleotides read TGTGCCAGCAGTTTAGAGGGATGGAATCAGCCCCAGCATTTT.